This TCR beta chain came from a study of CD8 T cells in Susac syndrome. RNA was extracted with the RNeasy kit, and a quantity of about 0.45 to 1 ug was reverse transcribed using random hexamers. From the immunoSEQ multiplex PCR reads, TCRdb called clonotypes with MiXCR, one entry per CDR3 protein. The table lists hundreds of thousands of distinct CDR3 sequences, 80% to 95% of them singletons. The source material was CD4+ T cells from PBMCs. This receptor was taken from a human donor with multiple sclerosis.

CDR3 in DNA: TGTGCCTGGAGATCCCCCATTGTCGGGGTATCCTACGAGCAGTACTTC. This translates into CAWRSPIVGVSYEQYF. V gene TRBV30 combines with J gene TRBJ2-7; tentative D call: TRBD2 (5 bases). Germline V gene data show CDR1 as GTSNPN and CDR2 as SVGIG (reference sequence). This CDR3 has 16 residues. Trimming removed 3 bases at V and 1 base at J, with 19 bases between.